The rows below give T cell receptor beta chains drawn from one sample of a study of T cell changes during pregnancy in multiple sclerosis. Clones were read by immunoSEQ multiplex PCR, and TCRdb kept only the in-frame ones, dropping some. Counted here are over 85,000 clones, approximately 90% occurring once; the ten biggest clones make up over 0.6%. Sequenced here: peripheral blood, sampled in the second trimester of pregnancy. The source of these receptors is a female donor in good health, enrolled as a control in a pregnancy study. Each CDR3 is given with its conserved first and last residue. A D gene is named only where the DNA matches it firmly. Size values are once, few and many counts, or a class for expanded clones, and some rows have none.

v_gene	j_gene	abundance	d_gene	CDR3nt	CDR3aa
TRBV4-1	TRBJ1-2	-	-	TGCGCCAGCAGCCAAAAACAGGGAGCTAACTATGGCTACACCTTC	CASSQKQGANYGYTF
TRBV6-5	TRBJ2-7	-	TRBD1	TGTGCCAGCAGTTACTCCTGGACAGGGGGCTACGAGCAGTACTTC	CASSYSWTGGYEQYF
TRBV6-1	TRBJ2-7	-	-	TGTGCCAGCAGTGAAGGTGAGGGAGGTTTCTACGAGCAGTACTTC	CASSEGEGGFYEQYF
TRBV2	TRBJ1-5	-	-	TGTGCCAGCAGGTATAGTCAGCCCCAGCATTTT	CASRYSQPQHF
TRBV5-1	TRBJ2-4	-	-	TGCGCCAGCAGCTTGTACGGAGGGAAGGCAGGCGAAAACATTCAGTACTTC	CASSLYGGKAGENIQYF
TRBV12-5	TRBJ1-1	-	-	TGTGCTAGTGGTCCCCACAGCCTACTTGAAGCTTTCTTT	CASGPHSLLEAFF
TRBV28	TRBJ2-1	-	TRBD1	TGTGCCAGCAGTTTACTTTCGGGACAGGGGGACGAGCAGTTCTTC	CASSLLSGQGDEQFF
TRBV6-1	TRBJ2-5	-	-	TGTGCCAGCAGGTGGGGCCTAGGGGCTCAAGAGACCCAGTACTTC	CASRWGLGAQETQYF
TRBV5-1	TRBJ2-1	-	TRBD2	TGCGCCAGCAGGCCAGCGGGGAACTCCTACAATGAGCAGTTCTTC	CASRPAGNSYNEQFF
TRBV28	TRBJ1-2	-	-	TGTGCCAGCAGTTATCGAGGGGGCTATGGCTACACCTTC	CASSYRGGYGYTF
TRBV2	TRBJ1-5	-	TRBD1	TGTGCCAGCAGCCCCGACAGGGCCCAGCCCCAGCATTTT	CASSPDRAQPQHF
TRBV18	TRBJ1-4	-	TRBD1	TGTGCCGGCTCTCCTGGCAGGGGGCAGGATGAAAAACTGTTTTTT	CAGSPGRGQDEKLFF
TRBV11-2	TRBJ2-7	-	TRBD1	TGTGCCAGCAGCCTCAGACAGGGGGCGAACGACGAGCAGTACTTC	CASSLRQGANDEQYF
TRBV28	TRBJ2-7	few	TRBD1	TGTGCCAGCAAAACGACAGGGTTCCACGAGCAGTACTTC	CASKTTGFHEQYF
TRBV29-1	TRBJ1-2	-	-	TGCAGCACCAGAGGGGGGAGGGTCTATGGCTACACCTTC	CSTRGGRVYGYTF
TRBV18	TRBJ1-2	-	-	TGTGCCAGCTCACCGGGGGAGGGGGGATTCTATGGCTACACCTTC	CASSPGEGGFYGYTF
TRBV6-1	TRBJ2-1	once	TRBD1	TGTGCCAGCAGTGATCCGAGGGACAGAGGGTCCAATGAGCAGTTCTTC	CASSDPRDRGSNEQFF
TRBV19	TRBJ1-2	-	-	TGTGCCAGTAGTACCCCCACAGGGACCTATGGCTACACCTTC	CASSTPTGTYGYTF
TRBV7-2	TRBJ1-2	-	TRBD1	TGTGCCAGCACGACGACAGGGGGCGGAGGCTACACCTTC	CASTTTGGGGYTF
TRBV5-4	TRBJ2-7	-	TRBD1	TGTGCCAGCAGCCGCGGGACAGGGCGAACCTACGAGCAGTACTTC	CASSRGTGRTYEQYF
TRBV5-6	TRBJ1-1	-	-	TGTGCCAGCAGCTTTGACCAGAGGGCCACTGAAGCTTTCTTT	CASSFDQRATEAFF
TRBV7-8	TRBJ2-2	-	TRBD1	TGTGCCAGCAGGCCTACAGGGGTGGCCGGGGAGCTGTTTTTT	CASRPTGVAGELFF
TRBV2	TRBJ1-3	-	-	TGTGCCAGCAGCCCGCGGCGGGAGAGCTCTGGAAACACCATATATTTT	CASSPRRESSGNTIYF
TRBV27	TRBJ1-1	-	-	TGTGCCAGCAGTCCGGGGGGATCCACTGAAGCTTTCTTT	CASSPGGSTEAFF
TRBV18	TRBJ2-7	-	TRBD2	TGTGCCAGCTCACCACTGGGACTAGCGGGAGGATTTTACGAGCAGTACTTC	CASSPLGLAGGFYEQYF
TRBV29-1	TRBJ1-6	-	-	TGCAGCGTGCGGACAAGCTATAATTCACCCCTCCACTTT	CSVRTSYNSPLHF
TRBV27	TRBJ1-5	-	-	TGTGCCAGCAGACCCTACAGGAATCAGCCCCAGCATTTT	CASRPYRNQPQHF